One T cell receptor beta chain is described in this entry. This receptor's antigen is unknown. No clone much larger than this one lies a single base away; base qualities are absent. Reading the germline V gene gives CDR1 MNHNS and CDR2 SASEGT. Deletion took 6 bases off V and 1 base off J, with a span of 13 bases between the germline ends. Including cysteine and phenylalanine, the CDR3 has 15 amino acids. CDR3 DNA only is kept here, 45 bases in frame from base 1. This sample is drawn from a study of metastatic and nonmetastatic thyroid tumors (dated by TCRdb to about 2020). About the full investigation: Repertoires were compared across peripheral blood and tumor or nodule tissue samples from malignant and benign thyroid patients. Overall study results and their limits: In both blood and tumor samples, TCR beta diversity was reported to be significantly higher in malignant tumors than in benign nodules.

The library was made by PCR. TCRdb records Illumina HiSeq 4000 as the sequencer. High-throughput sequencing was used to profile the CDR3 region of the TCR beta-chain in every patient. In the source study's methods: CDR3 differences across clinicopathological groups were used to build a classifier for discriminating distant-metastatic papillary thyroid cancer patients. Repertoire diversity was assessed with the Shannon index, and tumor-blood repertoire similarity with the Morisita-Horn index. TCRdb itself trimmed the public reads at Q25 with fastp, ran MiXCR and retained productive beta chains. The V and J calls reflect TCRdb's pipeline rather than the authors' work. This sample lists around 23,000 clones; about a fifth were detected once. Of the sample, approximately 30% is held by the ten largest clones. No treatment had been received by any patient before thyroid surgery. Using T-cell receptor beta sequencing, the researchers looked back retrospectively at clinical samples from patients, gathered between about 2011 and 2019.

Sequencing was performed on blood. Recombination connected TRBV6-1 to TRBJ1-3; matching of 5 bases hints at TRBD1 as the D gene. This TCR was recovered from a female donor with papillary thyroid cancer or a benign thyroid nodule (not recorded which). Some clones in this sample may be carry-over from other donors' samples. CDR3 reads: CASSPTVSSGNTIYF. The sequenced DNA is TGTGCCAGCAGCCCGACAGTTTCGTCTGGAAACACCATATATTTT.